The rows below give T cell receptor beta chains drawn from one sample of a study of shared T cell receptors in the human thymus. The method was immunoSEQ multiplex PCR; TCRdb's version includes in-frame clones alone and lacks a portion of them. The sample holds 500,000 to 550,000 clones, about 80% seen once. This sample was shared with a second study, whose subject was human thymus T cells.

Sequencing was done on a sample of thymocytes. Receptor source: a boy under three years old with a congenital heart defect. The CDR3 runs from the conserved cysteine through the conserved F or W. The D gene is left open where the match is weak. Clone size is stated in some rows and not others, as once, few, many or a class when expanded.

>TRBJ2-3|TRBV5-4|TRBD2|NA
TGTGCCAGCAGCTTCGTCCGGGAGGAGGAAGATACGCAGTATTTT
CASSFVREEEDTQYF
>TRBJ2-1|TRBV9|TRBD2|NA
TGTGCCAGCAGCGCGAGAGGGAGCGGGAGGCCCATATACAATGAGCAGTTCTTC
CASSARGSGRPIYNEQFF
>TRBJ2-7|TRBV6-1|NA|NA
TGTGCCAGCAGTGAAGGTGACAGAGATTACGAGCAGTACTTC
CASSEGDRDYEQYF
>TRBJ2-3|TRBV4-1|TRBD2|NA
TGCGCCAGCAGGGGCGAGGTAGCGGGAGAAACAGATACGCAGTATTTT
CASRGEVAGETDTQYF
>TRBJ2-5|TRBV7-2|NA|once
TGTGCCAGCAGCTTAGAGGGGCGGGAAAAAGGACAAGAGACCCAGTACTTC
CASSLEGREKGQETQYF
>TRBJ2-1|TRBV29-1|TRBD2|NA
TGCAGCGTTGATAATCCGGGACTAGCGGGGGTCGCCTACAATGAGCAGTTCTTC
CSVDNPGLAGVAYNEQFF
>TRBJ2-3|TRBV19|TRBD2|NA
TGTGCCAGTAGTAGGGACTACACAGATACGCAGTATTTT
CASSRDYTDTQYF
>TRBJ2-7|TRBV19|TRBD2|NA
TGTGCCAGTAGTATCCCGGGAGGGCCCTACGAGCAGTACTTC
CASSIPGGPYEQYF
>TRBJ2-3|TRBV11-2|TRBD1|NA
TGTGCCAGCAGCCGGGACAGGGTCGTGGAGGACCAAGATACGCAGTATTTT
CASSRDRVVEDQDTQYF
>TRBJ1-2|TRBV7-2|NA|NA
TGTGCCAGCAGCTCCCGCTATCCCCCTAACTATGGCTACACCTTC
CASSSRYPPNYGYTF
>TRBJ2-7|TRBV27|NA|NA
TGTGCCAGCAGTTCCCCTAGTAACGAGCAGTACTTC
CASSSPSNEQYF
>TRBJ2-3|TRBV7-9|TRBD2|NA
TGTGCCAGCAGCTTAACTAGCGGGAGATGGGATACGCAGTATTTT
CASSLTSGRWDTQYF
>TRBJ2-5|TRBV11-2|TRBD2|once
TGTGCCAGCAGCTCCACCGGACTAGCGGGAGAGACCCAGTACTTC
CASSSTGLAGETQYF
>TRBJ1-2|TRBV30|NA|NA
TGTGCCCGGCTCGGGGGGCGAGGAACCTATGGCTACACCTTC
CARLGGRGTYGYTF
>TRBJ2-3|TRBV30|NA|few
TGTGCCTGGAGTTTCCCTCGACTAGTTCGGAGGTCAGATACGCAGTATTTT
CAWSFPRLVRRSDTQYF
>TRBJ2-7|TRBV10-1|TRBD2|NA
TGCGCCAGCGCTGTGCGGGGGGCCTACGAGCAGTACTTC
CASAVRGAYEQYF
>TRBJ2-7|TRBV27|NA|NA
TGTGCCAGTCGCCGGATGGGGGCTTACGAGCAGTACTTC
CASRRMGAYEQYF
>TRBJ2-1|TRBV5-1|NA|once
TGCGCCAGCAGCTTGGGACGCGGCAATGAGCAGTTCTTC
CASSLGRGNEQFF
>TRBJ2-4|TRBV14|TRBD2|once
TGTGCCAGCAGCCAAACTAGCGTTACGGCCAAAAACATTCAGTACTTC
CASSQTSVTAKNIQYF
>TRBJ1-2|TRBV5-4|NA|NA
TGTGCCAGCAGGCCTTACAGACGTTTCGGGGGGCTAGGGTATGGCTACACCTTC
CASRPYRRFGGLGYGYTF
>TRBJ2-5|TRBV4-3|NA|NA
TGCGCCAGCAGCCAAGGTTACCAGGGTACGGAGACCCAGTACTTC
CASSQGYQGTETQYF
>TRBJ1-3|TRBV6-6|NA|few
TGTGCCAGCAGTTACCAAGGGGGAGAGGGAAGAAACACCATATATTTT
CASSYQGGEGRNTIYF
>TRBJ1-2|TRBV4-1|TRBD1|NA
TGCGCCAGCAGCTACCCCGGGACAGGGGTTAACTATGGCTACACCTTC
CASSYPGTGVNYGYTF
>TRBJ1-2|TRBV5-6|TRBD1|few
TGTGCCAGCAGTTCTCCGGGACAGGGGCATCGGGGCTACACCTTC
CASSSPGQGHRGYTF
>TRBJ2-7|TRBV5-1|TRBD2|NA
TGCGCCAGCAAGCAAACTAGCGGCTCCTACGAGCAGTACTTC
CASKQTSGSYEQYF
>TRBJ2-1|TRBV28|TRBD2|NA
TGTGCCAGCAGTGTAAGTAGCGGGAGCCCTTACAATGAGCAGTTCTTC
CASSVSSGSPYNEQFF
>TRBJ2-2|TRBV9|TRBD2|NA
TGTGCCAGCAGCCCCAGGACTAGCGGGAGAGGAGACACCGGGGAGCTGTTTTTT
CASSPRTSGRGDTGELFF
>TRBJ1-5|TRBV27|TRBD1|NA
TGTGCCAGCAGTCCGCGGCCGGGACAGGGGTCCCTTCAGCCCCAGCATTTT
CASSPRPGQGSLQPQHF
>TRBJ2-3|TRBV28|TRBD2|NA
TGTGCCAGCAGTCCATTAGCGGGAGGTACAGATACGCAGTATTTT
CASSPLAGGTDTQYF
>TRBJ1-1|TRBV25-1|TRBD1|few
TGTGCCAGCCGGGGGCAGGGGGTTCAGACTGAAGCTTTCTTT
CASRGQGVQTEAFF
>TRBJ1-1|TRBV20-1|NA|NA
TGCAGTGGTGTAGACACTGAAGCTTTCTTT
CSGVDTEAFF
>TRBJ2-5|TRBV7-3|TRBD2|NA
TGTGCCAGCAGCTTACACCCGACTAGCGGGAGAATGGAGACCCAGTACTTC
CASSLHPTSGRMETQYF
>TRBJ2-7|TRBV6-5|TRBD1|NA
TGTGCCAGCAGTTTACAAACCGGGACAGACTCCTACGAGCAGTACTTC
CASSLQTGTDSYEQYF
>TRBJ1-1|TRBV6-1|NA|NA
TGTGCCAGCAGTGAATCTCCAGGTCAGAACACTGAAGCTTTCTTT
CASSESPGQNTEAFF
>TRBJ2-7|TRBV4-2|TRBD2|NA
TGTGCCAGCAGCCAAGTGGGGGGGGAACTCTCCCTCTCCTACGAGCAGTACTTC
CASSQVGGELSLSYEQYF
>TRBJ1-2|TRBV6-5|NA|NA
TGTGCCAGCAGTTACTCGAGGGTCGGCGGCTACACCTTC
CASSYSRVGGYTF
>TRBJ2-7|TRBV5-1|NA|NA
TGCGCCAGCAGAGGGGGACACGAGCAGTACTTC
CASRGGHEQYF
>TRBJ2-2|TRBV14|NA|NA
TGTGCCAGCAGCCAACCATCAACCGGGGAGCTGTTTTTT
CASSQPSTGELFF
>TRBJ2-7|TRBV14|NA|NA
TGTGCCAGCAGCCAAACTACGGGTCGGTCCTACGAGCAGTACTTC
CASSQTTGRSYEQYF
>TRBJ1-5|TRBV9|NA|NA
TGTGCCAGCAGCCCCGGCAGGCTAAATCAGCCCCAGCATTTT
CASSPGRLNQPQHF
>TRBJ2-5|TRBV5-1|TRBD2|NA
TGCGCCAGCAGCCCTAGCGGGAGGACAAAAGAGACCCAGTACTTC
CASSPSGRTKETQYF
>TRBJ1-5|TRBV4-1|NA|once
TGCGCCAGCAGCCTTTATAGCAATCAGCCCCAGCATTTT
CASSLYSNQPQHF
>TRBJ2-7|TRBV4-2|NA|NA
TGTGCCAGCAGCCCACCTGTGGGCTCCAACGACACCTACTACGAGCAGTACTTC
CASSPPVGSNDTYYEQYF
>TRBJ2-7|TRBV14|NA|few
TGTGCCAGCAGCCATCCCCACGAGGGAGGCGGCGAGCAGTACTTC
CASSHPHEGGGEQYF
>TRBJ1-2|TRBV10-3|NA|NA
TGTGCCACCGGCCCGGGACATCTCAACTATGGCTACACCTTC
CATGPGHLNYGYTF
>TRBJ1-4|TRBV5-1|NA|few
TGCGCCAGCAGCCTTTTACCGGGAACTAATGAAAAACTGTTTTTT
CASSLLPGTNEKLFF
>TRBJ2-2|TRBV28|TRBD1|NA
TGTGCCAGCAGCCCCGACAGGGAAGGTTCGTCCGGGGAGCTGTTTTTT
CASSPDREGSSGELFF
>TRBJ2-3|TRBV14|TRBD2|NA
TGTGCCAGCAGCCAAGAATTAGTGGGAGGGCCAGGGGATACGCAGTATTTT
CASSQELVGGPGDTQYF
>TRBJ2-6|TRBV18|NA|NA
TGTGCCAGCTCAGGCGCCGGGAACTCTGGGGCCAACGTCCTGACTTTC
CASSGAGNSGANVLTF
>TRBJ2-3|TRBV2|TRBD2|few
TGTGCCAGCAGTAATCCCGGGACTAGCGGCACAGATACGCAGTATTTT
CASSNPGTSGTDTQYF
>TRBJ2-5|TRBV4-1|TRBD2|NA
TGCGCCAGCAGCCTCGGGACTAGCGGGAGGGCAGCAGAGACCCAGTACTTC
CASSLGTSGRAAETQYF
>TRBJ1-2|TRBV12-5|TRBD1|few
TGTGCTAGTGGTTTGAGGTCAGGGGGGTTCGACTATGGCTACACCTTC
CASGLRSGGFDYGYTF
>TRBJ1-4|TRBV7-2|TRBD1|once
TGTGCCAGCAGCACGGGGACAGGGGGACCTTCAACTAATGAAAAACTGTTTTTT
CASSTGTGGPSTNEKLFF
>TRBJ2-6|TRBV7-3|NA|NA
TGTGCCAGCAGCTTAGACTCGATCTCTGGGGCCAACGTCCTGACTTTC
CASSLDSISGANVLTF
>TRBJ2-1|TRBV15|NA|NA
TGTGCCACCAGCAGAGATTACTCCCTCCCAGAGGAAGAGTCCTACAATGAGCAGTTCTTC
CATSRDYSLPEEESYNEQFF
>TRBJ1-2|TRBV5-1|TRBD1|NA
TGCGCCAGCAGCTTGGGACAGGGGGAAGTCGGCTATGGCTACACCTTC
CASSLGQGEVGYGYTF
>TRBJ1-5|TRBV27|NA|few
TGTGCCAGCAGTTGTAAGGAGAGGCAGCCCCAGCATTTT
CASSCKERQPQHF